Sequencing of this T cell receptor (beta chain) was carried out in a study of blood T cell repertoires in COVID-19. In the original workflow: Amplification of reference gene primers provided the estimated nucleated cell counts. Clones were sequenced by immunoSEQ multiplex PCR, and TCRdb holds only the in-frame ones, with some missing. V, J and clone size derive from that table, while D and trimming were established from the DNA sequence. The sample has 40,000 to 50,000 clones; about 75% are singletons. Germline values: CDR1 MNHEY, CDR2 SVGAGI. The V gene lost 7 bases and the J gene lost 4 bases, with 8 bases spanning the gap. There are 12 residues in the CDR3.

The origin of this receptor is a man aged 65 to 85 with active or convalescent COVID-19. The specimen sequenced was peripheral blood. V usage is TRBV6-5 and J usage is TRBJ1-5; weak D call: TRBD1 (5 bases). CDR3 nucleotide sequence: TGTGCCAGCACAACAGGTAATCAGCCCCAGCATTTT. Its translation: CASTTGNQPQHF.